The 6 T cell receptor beta chains below all came from one sample that was sequenced in a study of tumor-infiltrating lymphocytes in primary liver carcinoma. A primer in the constant region served to generate TCR beta cDNA from about 480 ng of total RNA. The TCR beta library was amplified through three nested multiplex PCR rounds in a modified ARM-PCR procedure. Rounds one and two of PCR, each of 9 to 11 cycles, were primed with TRBV1-TRBV30 forward primers and a C-beta reverse primer. A single record per CDR3 protein comes from TCRdb applying MiXCR to the multiplex PCR reads. The sample lists approximately 88,000 distinct CDR3 sequences; approximately 68% were seen once. The 20-30 mg bulk tissue piece was not sorted before simultaneous RNA and DNA extraction. Sample: tumor-adjacent normal liver tissue. These TCRs come from a man aged 35 to 55 with primary liver carcinoma and hepatitis B virus infection.

Comments on this clonotype: Here the CDR3 omits its conserved ending phenylalanine or tryptophan, so a read error is the likely source. The chain joins TRBV5-1 to TRBJ2-7, with 9 nucleotides matching TRBD1. This CDR3 region has 16 residues. The germline V gene encodes CDR1 SGHRS and CDR2 YFSETQ. V shed 0 bases and J 0 bases; nucleotides not matched to a gene: 4. CDR3 loop: CASSLAGTGISYEQYL. DNA of the CDR3: TGCGCCAGCAGCTTGGCCGGGACAGGGATCTCCTACGAGCAGTACTTA.

On this clonotype: Because the CDR3 is missing its conserved closing phenylalanine or tryptophan, this is likely a read error. The genes are TRBV6-5 and TRBJ2-1, with D possibly TRBD2 on 6 matching bases. This CDR3 region has 14 residues. Germline CDR1 and CDR2: MNHEY and SVGAGI. For the CDR3, the DNA is TGTGCCGGCAGCCCCGGGACTTCCTACAATGAGCAGTTCTAC. Translating gives CAGSPGTSYNEQFY.

Concerning this clonotype itself: The junction shows a germline mismatch at one end, possibly a read error. V is TRBV12-3 or TRBV12-4 and J is TRBJ2-5, with 7 positions matching TRBD2. This CDR3 has 14 amino acids. The CDR3, as DNA: TGTGTCAGCAGCCCCAGCGGGACCCCAGAGACTCAGTACTTC. Translating gives CVSSPSGTPETQYF.

The gene calls are TRBV9 and TRBJ2-1; TRBD1 aligns across 12 bases. This CDR3 spans 16 amino acids. Germline values: CDR1 SGDLS, CDR2 YYNGEE. With V trimmed by 3 bases and J by 7 bases, 8 bases remained unmatched. This CDR3 is CASSAWDRGLVNEQFF. The CDR3 coding sequence is TGTGCCAGCAGCGCCTGGGACAGGGGGCTGGTAAATGAGCAGTTCTTC.

On this clonotype itself: Given a much more abundant clone one base away, this may be a read error. This sequence joins TRBV12-3 or TRBV12-4 and TRBJ2-2; 9 nucleotides agree with TRBD2. There are 15 residues in the CDR3. Trimming took 5 bases from V and 4 from J; bases not matched to a gene: 5. As DNA, the CDR3 is TGTGCCAGCAGTGTTAGCGGGAGTAGCACCGGGGAGCTGTTTTTT. Amino acid sequence: CASSVSGSSTGELFF.

This chain connects TRBV2 to TRBJ2-2; a weak D match, TRBD2 (7 bases). V lost 8 bases to trimming and J lost 6 bases, with 16 bases between them. Per the germline V gene, CDR1 is SNHLY and CDR2 is FYNNEI. CDR3 length equals 14 residues. DNA of the CDR3: TGTGCCAGCCAAGGGGGGGTCCTCGCCGGGGAGCTGTTTTTT. Translation gives CASQGGVLAGELFF.